These T cell receptor beta chains were read from a single sample in a study of T cell responses to AZD1222 COVID-19 vaccine. TCRdb keeps only in-frame clones here, not all; method: immunoSEQ multiplex PCR. The sample lists 180,000 or so clones; approximately 90% were seen once. The material sequenced was peripheral blood, taken 28 days after the second AZD1222 dose. The receptor set was obtained from an adult who received the AZD1222 COVID-19 vaccine. Both conserved end residues are part of each CDR3. A D gene is named only where the DNA matches it firmly. The size of a clone is reported for some rows only, either as once, few or many, or as a class for expanded clones.

V	D	J	length	size	DNA	CDR3
TRBV11-3	TRBD2	TRBJ2-7	16	.	TGTGCCAGCAGCCCGGGACTAGCGGGAGGCAGTAACGAGCAGTACTTC	CASSPGLAGGSNEQYF
TRBV7-3	TRBD1	TRBJ2-2	14	once	TGTGCCAGCAGCTGGGACAGGGACACCGGGGAGCTGTTTTTT	CASSWDRDTGELFF
TRBV2	TRBD1	TRBJ1-4	14	.	TGTGCCAGCAAAGGACAGGAACCTCGGGAAAAACTGTTTTTT	CASKGQEPREKLFF
TRBV7-2	TRBD2	TRBJ2-1	16	.	TGTGCCAGCAGTCCCCTAGCGGGAGGAGGAAACAATGAGCAGTTCTTC	CASSPLAGGGNNEQFF
TRBV9	.	TRBJ2-5	14	.	TGTGCCAGCAGCGTAGGGGGGGCGAGAGAGACCCAGTACTTC	CASSVGGARETQYF
TRBV14	.	TRBJ1-3	12	.	TGTGCCAGCAGCACGTCTGGAAACACCATATATTTT	CASSTSGNTIYF
TRBV5-6	TRBD1	TRBJ2-7	14	.	TGTGCCAGCAGCTTGGGACAGGGGAGGTACGAGCAGTACTTC	CASSLGQGRYEQYF
TRBV6-2/TRBV6-3	TRBD2	TRBJ2-3	15	few	TGTGCCAGCAGTAGGACTAGCGGGAGCACAGATACGCAGTATTTT	CASSRTSGSTDTQYF
TRBV27	.	TRBJ1-1	13	.	TGTGCCAGCAGTGGTCCGGGGGGCACTGAAGCTTTCTTT	CASSGPGGTEAFF
TRBV7-8	TRBD1	TRBJ2-5	16	.	TGTGCCAACAGCCTCCAGGCGGGACAGGGTCAAGAGACCCAGTACTTC	CANSLQAGQGQETQYF
TRBV5-6	.	TRBJ2-1	14	.	TGTGCCAGCAGCCTTACCCTACAGCGCGACGTCCAGTTCTTC	CASSLTLQRDVQFF
TRBV3-1/TRBV3-2	.	TRBJ1-5	16	.	TGTGCCAGCAGCCAAGATCGGGGAGGGAGCAATCAGCCCCAGCATTTT	CASSQDRGGSNQPQHF
TRBV4-1	TRBD2	TRBJ2-4	14	.	TGCGCCAGCAGCCAAGTGGGGGGAGGGGACATTCAGTACTTC	CASSQVGGGDIQYF
TRBV6-5	.	TRBJ2-3	13	.	TGTGCCAGCAGTTCGGGCAAGAGGGATACGCAGTATTTT	CASSSGKRDTQYF
TRBV5-1	TRBD2	TRBJ2-7	16	.	TGCGCCAGCAGCTTGGGTGGGCTAGCGGGAACCTACGAGCAGTACTTC	CASSLGGLAGTYEQYF
TRBV7-9	.	TRBJ1-4	16	.	TGTGCCAGCAGCTTAGGCAGGGACGCAACTAATGAAAAACTGTTTTTT	CASSLGRDATNEKLFF
TRBV28	.	TRBJ1-6	14	.	TGTGCCAGCAGTCCGACAGGCTATAATTCACCCCTCCACTTT	CASSPTGYNSPLHF
TRBV18	.	TRBJ2-7	14	.	TGTGCCAGCTCACCGGGAGGGACACCGTACGAGCAGTACTTC	CASSPGGTPYEQYF
TRBV7-2	.	TRBJ2-7	16	once	TGTGCCAGCAGCTTAAAGGGGCACCCGCCCTCCTACGAGCAGTACTTC	CASSLKGHPPSYEQYF
TRBV7-3	TRBD2	TRBJ2-1	15	.	TGTGCCAGCAGCTACGGGACTAGCGGTTACAATGAGCAGTTCTTC	CASSYGTSGYNEQFF
TRBV7-9	TRBD1	TRBJ2-2	17	.	TGTGCCAGCAGACTAAGGCCCGGACAGGGAAACACCGGGGAGCTGTTTTTT	CASRLRPGQGNTGELFF
TRBV27	TRBD2	TRBJ2-4	15	.	TGTGCCAGCAGTTTATACCTAGCGGGATTAAACCTTCAGTACTTC	CASSLYLAGLNLQYF
TRBV21-1	.	TRBJ1-4	20	.	TGTGCCACACCCTTTGAAAGCTTGGAGGGTGGCGGGCACGATAAGAAAAAACTGTTTTTT	CATPFESLEGGGHDKKKLFF
TRBV7-2	.	TRBJ1-2	13	.	TGTGCCAGCAGCTTAGTGGGTTACTATGGCTACACCTTC	CASSLVGYYGYTF
TRBV21-1	.	TRBJ2-4	17	.	TGTGCCAGCAGCAAAGGAGGGCCCCTCCTAGCCAAAAACATTCAGTACTTC	CASSKGGPLLAKNIQYF
TRBV15	.	TRBJ2-1	14	.	TGTGCCACCACCAACCCGGGAGTGGGAGGTGAGCAGTTCTTC	CATTNPGVGGEQFF
TRBV6-5	TRBD1	TRBJ1-3	15	.	TGTGCCAGCAGTATTAACAGGGGAACCGGAAACACCATATATTTT	CASSINRGTGNTIYF
TRBV28	.	TRBJ2-2	15	.	TGTGCCAGCAGTCCAGGCTGGGGGAACACCGGGGAGCTGTTTTTT	CASSPGWGNTGELFF
TRBV24-1	TRBD1	TRBJ2-5	16	.	TGTGCCACCAGTGGTTACCCGGGACAGGGACAAGAGACCCAGTACTTC	CATSGYPGQGQETQYF
TRBV9	TRBD1	TRBJ1-6	14	.	TGTGCCAGCAGCTGGACAGGGGATAATTCACCCCTCCACTTT	CASSWTGDNSPLHF
TRBV7-2	.	TRBJ1-3	16	.	TGTGCCAGCGGACGAGGCAGGGGATCGGGTGGAAACACCATATATTTT	CASGRGRGSGGNTIYF
TRBV7-3	TRBD1	TRBJ1-1	15	.	TGTGCCAGCAGCGCGGGGACAGGGTATGGTACTGAAGCTTTCTTT	CASSAGTGYGTEAFF
TRBV28	TRBD1	TRBJ1-5	16	.	TGTGCCAGCAGCCAACCGACAGGGATGGGCAATCAGCCCCAGCATTTT	CASSQPTGMGNQPQHF
TRBV19	.	TRBJ1-5	14	few	TGTGCCAGTAGCGGACAGTTAATCAATCAGCCCCAGCATTTT	CASSGQLINQPQHF
TRBV27	.	TRBJ1-2	14	few	TGTGCCAGCAGTTCCCCGGGACGGATCTATGGCTACACCTTC	CASSSPGRIYGYTF
TRBV6-5	.	TRBJ2-7	14	.	TGTGCCAGCAGTCGCACGGGACTCGTCTACGAGCAGTACTTC	CASSRTGLVYEQYF
TRBV28	TRBD1	TRBJ1-1	16	.	TGTGCCAGCAGTCCCCGATACAGGGGGGGAGCCACTGAAGCTTTCTTT	CASSPRYRGGATEAFF
TRBV10-3	.	TRBJ1-1	14	.	TGTGCCATCAGTGCGGTGGCAGCTAACACTGAAGCTTTCTTT	CAISAVAANTEAFF
TRBV19	.	TRBJ2-2	14	.	TGTGCCAGTAGTATTTGGGGGCGCTCCGGGGAGCTGTTTTTT	CASSIWGRSGELFF
TRBV7-9	TRBD2	TRBJ2-3	16	.	TGTGCCAGCAGTCCTCTAGCGGGAGGAAGCACAGATACGCAGTATTTT	CASSPLAGGSTDTQYF
TRBV3-1/TRBV3-2	TRBD2	TRBJ2-5	16	.	TGTGCCAGCAGCGGCGGACTAGCGGGTTCCCAAGAGACCCAGTACTTC	CASSGGLAGSQETQYF
TRBV4-3	TRBD1	TRBJ1-3	17	.	TGCGCCAGCAGCCAACAGGGACAGGGAGCATCTGGAAACACCATATATTTT	CASSQQGQGASGNTIYF
TRBV28	TRBD1	TRBJ1-4	14	.	TGTGCCAGCAGTTTCGCAGGGGGTAATGAAAAACTGTTTTTT	CASSFAGGNEKLFF
TRBV9	TRBD2	TRBJ2-1	16	.	TGTGCCAGCAGCATTCACCGCGCGGGAGCGCACAATGAGCAGTTCTTC	CASSIHRAGAHNEQFF
TRBV12-3/TRBV12-4	.	TRBJ1-1	13	.	TGTGCCAGCACCGGCCAAGTGAACACTGAAGCTTTCTTT	CASTGQVNTEAFF
TRBV6-5	.	TRBJ2-5	13	.	TGTGCCAGCAGTTACGAGGGGCAAGAGACCCAGTACTTC	CASSYEGQETQYF
TRBV2	TRBD2	TRBJ2-1	17	.	TGTGCCAGCATGAGTGGGACTAGCAAGAGCTCCTACAATGAGCAGTTCTTC	CASMSGTSKSSYNEQFF